The next 11 T cell receptor beta chains were all read from a single sample in a study of blood T cell repertoires in COVID-19. Sequencing was performed with immunoSEQ multiplex PCR; in TCRdb, only in-frame clones are kept and a portion is missing. This sample has 98,000 or so clones, with about 86% found just once. Material for sequencing was peripheral blood. The receptors here all came from a woman aged 60-75 years in a cohort sampled during active or convalescent COVID-19.

V and J are TRBV7-9 and TRBJ1-5; no firm D call. CDR3 size: 13 residues. Germline loops: CDR1 SEHNR, CDR2 FQNEAQ (reference sequence). Trimming cost V 1 base and J 6 bases, with 7 bases left between them. The CDR3 is CASSLGAGQPQHF. CDR3 DNA: TGTGCCAGCAGCTTAGGAGCGGGTCAGCCCCAGCATTTT.

V usage is TRBV6-5 and J usage is TRBJ1-3; D not certain. V shed 6 bases and J shed 0 bases, with 12 bases lying between them. From germline, CDR1 is MNHEY and CDR2 SVGAGI. This CDR3 is 15 amino acids long. CDR3 amino acids: CASRFDSSSGNTIYF. CDR3 in DNA: TGTGCCAGCAGATTTGACTCGAGCTCTGGAAACACCATATATTTT.

This clone was seen only a few times. V gene TRBV28 combines with J gene TRBJ1-1; D not resolved. V lost 8 bases to trimming and J lost 6 bases, with 10 bases between them. The CDR3 runs 11 residues. Germline V gene sequence: CDR1 MDHEN, CDR2 SYDVKM. CDR3 amino acids: CASFNLSEAFF. In DNA form, the CDR3 reads TGTGCCAGCTTTAATCTCTCTGAAGCTTTCTTT.

Within the sample, this clone is medium-sized. CDR3 residues: CASSLVGLAIDEQYF. CDR3 sequence (DNA): TGCGCCAGCAGCTTGGTCGGACTAGCGATCGACGAGCAGTACTTC. The rearrangement links TRBV5-1 to TRBJ2-7; 9 positions match TRBD2. Germline CDR1 reads SGHRS; CDR2 reads YFSETQ. The junction had 6 bases not matched to a gene; V was cut back by 0 bases and J by 5 bases. The CDR3 is made up of 15 amino acids. Combining the CDR3 with reference TRBV5-1 and TRBJ2-7 gives the whole variable domain KAGVTQTPRYLIKTRGQQVTLSCSPISGHRSVSWYQQTPGQGLQFLFEYFSETQRNKGNFPGRFSGRQFSNSRSEMNVSTLELGDSALYLCASSLVGLAIDEQYFGPGTRLTVT.

The chain uses TRBV7-2 and TRBJ1-5, with D perhaps matching TRBD1 (6 bases). Germline CDR1 and CDR2: SGHTA and FQGNSA. This CDR3 has 14 amino acids. V shed 5 bases and J shed 9 bases, with 17 bases lying between them. The CDR3 here is CASSGDTPWRPQHF. Written as DNA, the CDR3 is TGTGCCAGCAGCGGGGACACCCCGTGGAGGCCCCAGCATTTT.

The J gene is TRBJ1-5, the V gene TRBV5-4, with 7 bases identical to TRBD1. The V gene's germline CDR1 is SGHNT and CDR2 YYREEE (reference sequence). The CDR3 totals 15 residues. With V trimmed by 0 bases and J by 6 bases, 6 bases remained unmatched. CDR3 amino acids: CASSLEGAVGQPQHF. CDR3 sequence (DNA): TGTGCCAGCAGCTTGGAGGGGGCGGTAGGTCAGCCCCAGCATTTT.

This clone was seen more than once but under ten times. V usage is TRBV10-1 and J usage is TRBJ2-7; TRBD2 is a possible D gene (6 bases). V was cut by 3 bases and J by 5 bases, with 17 bases left in between. Germline values: CDR1 WNHNN, CDR2 SYGVQD (reference sequence). The CDR3 covers 15 residues. The CDR3 nucleotides read TGCGCCAGCAGTGACCCTGGGGCGGGGTTCGACGAGCAGTACTTC. It translates to CASSDPGAGFDEQYF.

This clone was seen a handful of times. V and J are TRBV4-1 and TRBJ2-2, with D possibly being TRBD1 (5 bases). Germline loops: CDR1 MGHRA, CDR2 YSYEKL. Trimming cost V 5 bases and J 7 bases, with 14 bases left between them. The CDR3 spans 14 residues. The CDR3 DNA sequence: TGCGCCAGCAGCGACAGATCAAGGGGCGGGGAGCTGTTTTTT. This gives the protein CASSDRSRGGELFF.

This clone was seen only a few times. V usage is TRBV21-1 and J usage is TRBJ2-1; TRBD1 is the table's D call, not checked against the DNA. TRBV21-1 constitutes a pseudogene. The CDR3 totals 17 residues. The CDR3 sequence is CASSKVRGRSSYNEQFF. In DNA, the CDR3 is TGTGCCAGCAGCAAAGTCAGGGGGCGAAGCTCCTACAATGAGCAGTTCTTC.

Only one count was recorded for this clone. The chain recombines TRBV5-1 with TRBJ2-3, with 13 bases matching TRBD2. The CDR3 length is 16 residues. The V gene end was trimmed by 4 bases and the J gene end by 1 base; junction bases not matched to a gene: 3. Germline values: CDR1 SGHRS, CDR2 YFSETQ. The CDR3 region is CASSEGTSGGTDTQYF. The CDR3 DNA reads as TGCGCCAGCAGCGAGGGGACTAGCGGGGGCACAGATACGCAGTATTTT.

The chain carries TRBV23-1 and TRBJ2-1; D is perhaps TRBD1 (5 bases). TRBV23-1 is an ORF for which the function is uncertain. The germline V and J ends were trimmed by 3 bases and 8 bases, with 23 bases remaining between them. This CDR3 comprises 17 residues. DNA of the CDR3: TGCGCCAGCAGTCAGTGTTCAGGGAAACCCCAGCCACATGAGCAGTTCTTC. Amino acid sequence: CASSQCSGKPQPHEQFF.